This TCR beta chain appears in the sequencing data of a study of somatic mutations in cytotoxic T cells in rheumatoid arthritis (dated by TCRdb to between 2016 and 2019). Turning to the overall study: Some T-cell populations stained with V beta antibodies were sorted by flow on a FACSAria II or Sony SH800 to nearly 100% purity, with sorted V beta1+ cells additionally subjected to TCRB sequencing. To characterize clonality, the study used TCRB deep sequencing while asking whether somatic mutations are carried by expanded CD8+ T-cell clones in newly diagnosed, untreated rheumatoid arthritis. TCRB deep sequencing covered 65 to 80 patients with rheumatoid arthritis along with some 22 healthy controls. Median age was essentially the same in the patient group and the control group. Results and caveats for the whole study, not just this receptor: No adjustment for multiple comparisons was made for the slight TRBV07 underrepresentation in patients. CD8+ T-cell clonality in rheumatoid arthritis patients was not significantly different from that in age-matched healthy controls. Healthy controls showed no age-related increase in CD8+ clonality, whereas patients did (Spearman r ≈ 0.49). In about an eighth of the roughly 60 patients the largest CD8+ clone exceeded 20% of CD8+ cells, and several identical CD8+ TCRB sequences were shared between blood and synovial fluid. The antigen targets of the expanded CD8+ clones were unknown, and absence from virus-specific databases did not rule out viral specificity.

V and J lose 1 base and 2 bases, and a span of 9 bases separates them. The CDR3 holds 14 amino acids from the cysteine to the phenylalanine. This entry keeps only the CDR3 DNA: 42 bases, framed from base 1. Based on the germline V gene (reference sequence), the CDR1 and CDR2 sequences are LNHNV and YYDKDF. Sequencing of TCRB CDR3 was done on genomic DNA with the immunoSEQ assay. As for how the authors treated the data: The analyses included only productive TCRB rearrangements. Clonality was calculated as a Shannon entropy-based productive clonality index, and a clone was defined by a unique TCRB CDR3 sequence. Repertoire overlap between two samples was calculated from the template counts of each clone relative to total templates per sample. V-gene usage from TCRB sequencing and V-gene usage measured by flow cytometry were correlated (Spearman r of roughly 0.61). Not all clones reach the TCRdb copy of this immuneACCESS table, which keeps in-frame sequences only. Checked studies attribute under half of the gap to unresolved V genes and leave the rest unexplained. The V and J calls and clone size come from that table; D and trimming were worked out from the DNA. This sample is represented by more than 10,000 clones; around 86% of them were singletons. Of the sample, over 12% is held by the ten largest clones.

As to this clone: No cognate antigen has been identified for it. No much larger clone exists at a distance of one base, and base qualities are not known.

Buffy coats from about 20 blood donors served as healthy controls, a group that was 55% female with a median age of 56 years (range roughly 21-70). Flow cytometry confirmed the purity of CD4+ and CD8+ cells that had been isolated by positive magnetic bead selection on an AutoMACS. Isolation of peripheral blood mononuclear cells was done through Ficoll-Paque PLUS density gradient separation. Using Nucleospin Tissue or Tissue XS kits, DNA was extracted from CD4-enriched, CD8-enriched or PBMC samples, with quantification by a Qubit 2.0 fluorometer. The TCR was taken from a woman in her fifties or sixties in good health. The rearranged segments are TRBV15 and TRBJ2-7; a tentative D match to TRBD2 spans 6 bases. Sequencing input: CD8+ T cells sorted from blood. The CDR3 has the sequence CATSRVGGPYEQYF. DNA sequence: TGTGCCACCAGCAGAGTGGGGGGTCCCTACGAGCAGTACTTC.